This entry lists 3 T cell receptor beta chains sequenced from one sample in a study of blood T cell repertoires in COVID-19. Sequencing used immunoSEQ multiplex PCR; TCRdb keeps in-frame clones, though not all of them. The sample shows about 30,000 clones, around 87% of them seen only once. Source material: peripheral blood. The receptors originated from a human donor in a cohort sampled during active COVID-19. The donor label of this sample is uncertain.

The chain links TRBV11-2 to TRBJ2-1; 13 bases are shared with TRBD2. J lost 6 bases, V lost 0 bases, and 14 bases had no gene match. This CDR3 contains 20 residues. Germline CDR1 SGHAT, CDR2 FQNNGV. CDR3 nucleotide sequence: TGTGCCAGCAGCTTAGATTCAAAAGGGGGACTAGCGGGAAGGAGCAATGAGCAGTTCTTC. Its translation is CASSLDSKGGLAGRSNEQFF.

The chain uses TRBV3-1 (or the pseudogene TRBV3-2) and TRBJ2-6; D is unresolved. The CDR3 length is 17 residues. Trimming pared 1 base from V and 0 bases from J, leaving 10 bases between. Germline CDR1 is LGHDT and CDR2 is YNNKEL (reference sequence). The CDR3 region has the DNA TGTGCCAGCAGCCAAGCAGGCCTGTACTCTGGGGCCAACGTCCTGACTTTC. It translates to CASSQAGLYSGANVLTF.

The genes are TRBV23-1 and TRBJ2-1; TRBD2 matches 10 bases. TRBV23-1 is noted as an ORF with a role that remains uncertain. The CDR3 has 17 residues. V dropped 0 bases and J dropped 6; count of bases not matched to a gene: 8. CDR3: CASSQSRKREGLNEQFF. DNA of the CDR3: TGCGCCAGCAGTCAATCTCGGAAGCGGGAGGGCCTCAATGAGCAGTTCTTC.